A single sample gave rise to the 19 T cell receptor beta chains below, sequenced in a study of shared clonotypes between healthy human individuals (dated by TCRdb to the early 2020s). Library generation was performed with the immunoSEQ multiplex PCR assay. TCRdb retrieved this table from immuneACCESS and kept in-frame rearrangements only. Not all clones are present; in checked studies, unresolved V genes account for under half, and no reason is known for the remainder. The sample data list fewer than 1.8 million clones, and roughly 98.5% of these were observed just once. The top ten clonotypes cover approximately 0.4% of the sample. Specimen: naive CD4+ T cells sorted from blood. What the cell subset or site label conveys for this sample: CD45RA+ positively selected. These TCRs come from a man under 40 in good health.

The chain carries TRBV5-6 and TRBJ1-1; D gene uncertain. There are 12 residues in the CDR3. V was cut by 0 bases and J by 5 bases, with 5 bases left in between. The germline CDR1 and CDR2 sequences are SGHDT and YYEEEE. The CDR3 loop is CASSLEGTEAFF. The CDR3 DNA follows: TGTGCCAGCAGCTTGGAGGGAACTGAAGCTTTCTTT.

This chain uses TRBV7-2 with TRBJ2-2; D gene ambiguous. The CDR3 runs 12 residues. Trimming left V 6 bases short and J 5 bases short, with 7 bases between. Looked up from germline, CDR1 is SGHTA and CDR2 is FQGNSA. The CDR3 is CASSKGTGELFF. In DNA form, the CDR3 reads TGTGCCAGCAGTAAGGGAACCGGGGAGCTGTTTTTT.

The gene calls are TRBV10-3 and TRBJ1-5; possibly TRBD1 for D (5 bases). The V gene's germline CDR1 is ENHRY and CDR2 SYGVKD. Trimming removed 6 bases from V and 7 bases from J, with 13 bases in between. The CDR3 extends over 13 amino acids. The CDR3: CAISVGGNQPQHF. CDR3 DNA sequence: TGTGCCATCAGCGTGGGGGGGAACCAGCCCCAGCATTTT.

The CDR3 is CASSLAGGYNEQFF. In nucleotides, the CDR3 is TGTGCCAGCTCACTAGCGGGAGGTTACAATGAGCAGTTCTTC. The chain joins TRBV18 to TRBJ2-1, with 10 bases identical to TRBD2. In germline, CDR1 is KGHSH, CDR2 LQKENI. V lost 4 bases to trimming and J lost 4 bases; unmatched junction nucleotides: 1. This CDR3 contains 14 residues. The complete variable domain, with remaining parts taken from reference TRBV18 and TRBJ2-1, reads NAGVMQNPRHLVRRRGQEARLRCSPMKGHSHVYWYRQLPEEGLKFMVYLQKENIIDESGMPKERFSAEFPKEGPSILRIQQVVRGDSAAYFCASSLAGGYNEQFFGPGTRLTVL.

The chain uses TRBV21-1 and TRBJ2-1; the table's TRBD1 call for D was not verified on the DNA. TRBV21-1 is a listed pseudogene. This CDR3 contains 19 residues. CDR3 nucleotides: TGTGCCAGCAGCAAAGCCGGAGTGGGGACAGCCTCCTCCTACAATGAGCAGTTCTTC. Protein product: CASSKAGVGTASSYNEQFF.

This clone was picked up one time. The V and J genes are TRBV27 and TRBJ1-2; 7 nucleotides align to TRBD1. The J segment lost 8 bases and the V segment lost 4 bases, leaving 16 bases of the junction unmatched. This CDR3 is 16 amino acids long. Per the germline V gene, CDR1 is MNHEY and CDR2 is SMNVEV (reference sequence). The CDR3 reads CASSSLQGGGGGGYTF. The CDR3 region has the DNA TGTGCCAGCAGTTCCCTCCAGGGGGGGGGCGGCGGCGGCTACACCTTC.

The V and J genes are TRBV15 and TRBJ1-4; perhaps TRBD1 as D (6 bases). This CDR3 spans 16 amino acids. The V gene's germline CDR1 is LNHNV and CDR2 YYDKDF (reference sequence). V was clipped by 5 bases and J by 4 bases, with 17 bases between them. In DNA form, the CDR3 reads TGTGCCACCAGCCACGGTACAGGGAGGGGTAATGAAAAACTGTTTTTT. The encoded protein is CATSHGTGRGNEKLFF. Full variable domain (outside the CDR3, taken from reference TRBV15 and TRBJ1-4): DAMVIQNPRYQVTQFGKPVTLSCSQTLNHNVMYWYQQKSSQAPKLLFHYYDKDFNNEADTPDNFQSRRPNTSFCFLDIRSPGLGDTAMYLCATSHGTGRGNEKLFFGSGTQLSVL.

This sequence joins TRBV5-1 and TRBJ1-2; D is undetermined. V shed 4 bases and J shed 4 bases, with 11 bases lying between them. CDR1 is SGHRS and CDR2 is YFSETQ in the germline V gene. The CDR3 runs 13 residues. The CDR3 here is CASSADVAYGYTF. In DNA form, the CDR3 reads TGCGCCAGCAGCGCGGACGTTGCCTATGGCTACACCTTC.

The chain is built from TRBV15 and TRBJ2-1, with 11 bases fitting TRBD2. Germline CDR1 and CDR2: LNHNV and YYDKDF (reference sequence). CDR3 length equals 15 residues. The ends lost 7 bases at V and 4 bases at J; junction bases unmatched: 6. The CDR3: CATNPGLAVYNEQFF. In DNA form, the CDR3 reads TGTGCCACCAATCCGGGACTAGCGGTGTACAATGAGCAGTTCTTC.

The chain carries TRBV10-2 and TRBJ2-1; no clear D. The germline CDR1 and CDR2 sequences are WSHSY and SAAADI. V gave up 9 bases and J gave up 0 bases, with 9 bases separating them. The CDR3 has 13 amino acids. The CDR3 region has the DNA TGCGCCAGACGTGGTAGCTCCTACAATGAGCAGTTCTTC. Amino acids: CARRGSSYNEQFF.

This chain links TRBV19 with TRBJ2-2; 7 nucleotides agree with TRBD1. From germline, CDR1 is LNHDA and CDR2 SQIVND (reference sequence). With V trimmed by 10 bases and J by 2 bases, 7 bases remained unmatched. The CDR3 has 14 amino acids. DNA of the CDR3: TGTGCCACCTCGACAGGGCCCAACACCGGGGAGCTGTTTTTT. This sequence encodes CATSTGPNTGELFF.

CDR3 region: CASRESHTEAFF. The CDR3 DNA reads as TGTGCCAGCAGGGAGAGTCACACTGAAGCTTTCTTT. This sequence joins TRBV28 and TRBJ1-1; D gene uncertain. Trimming removed 6 bases from V and 3 bases from J, with 8 bases in between. This CDR3 spans 12 amino acids. Looked up from germline, CDR1 is MDHEN and CDR2 is SYDVKM. The full variable domain, with the rest looked up from reference TRBV28 and TRBJ1-1, is DVKVTQSSRYLVKRTGEKVFLECVQDMDHENMFWYRQDPGLGLRLIYFSYDVKMKEKGDIPEGYSVSREKKERFSLILESASTNQTSMYLCASRESHTEAFFGQGTRLTVV.

This chain uses TRBV7-8 with TRBJ2-1; D may be TRBD2 (5 bases). This CDR3 spans 15 amino acids. Germline V CDR1 and CDR2: SGHVS, FQNEAQ. V lost 1 base to trimming and J lost 3 bases, with 10 bases between them. CDR3 loop: CASSLVFGSYNEQFF. CDR3 nucleotides: TGTGCCAGCAGCTTAGTTTTTGGGAGCTACAATGAGCAGTTCTTC.

The J gene is TRBJ2-5, the V gene TRBV10-3, with a weak D call TRBD1 (6 bases). Germline lookup yields CDR1 ENHRY and CDR2 SYGVKD. Between the trimmed V and J ends, which lost 8 bases and 5 bases, there was a span of 15 bases. The length of the CDR3 is 13 residues. The DNA of the CDR3 is TGTGCCATCCGCCTGGGACAAGGGGAGACCCAGTACTTC. Translating it yields CAIRLGQGETQYF.

This chain joins TRBV10-1 and TRBJ2-7; a possible D gene is TRBD1 (5 bases). Per the germline V gene, CDR1 is WNHNN and CDR2 is SYGVQD (reference sequence). CDR3 length: 13 amino acids. The ends were cut back, 0 bases at V and 10 bases at J, with 13 bases in the middle. CDR3 DNA sequence: TGCGCCAGCAGTGAGTCGGGGCTTTGGCTCCAGTACTTC. Its translation is CASSESGLWLQYF.

The chain links TRBV5-1 to TRBJ2-5; 7 bases are shared with TRBD2. J lost 0 bases, V lost 5 bases, and 4 bases had no gene match. There are 14 residues in the CDR3. Germline V gives CDR1 SGHRS, CDR2 YFSETQ. The CDR3 protein is CASRRRGYQETQYF. The CDR3 bases are TGCGCCAGCAGGAGGCGGGGGTACCAAGAGACCCAGTACTTC.

V gene TRBV18 combines with J gene TRBJ2-7, with a possible D match to TRBD1 (5 bases). Trimming stripped 6 bases from V and 6 bases from J, with 18 bases between. Germline CDR1 is KGHSH and CDR2 is LQKENI. There are 14 residues in the CDR3. CDR3 protein: CASSLGQGSSEQYF. CDR3 DNA sequence: TGTGCCAGCTCCCTCGGCCAGGGTAGTAGCGAGCAGTACTTC.

The rearrangement links TRBV15 to TRBJ2-7; D is possibly TRBD2 (5 bases). The CDR3 has 15 residues. Germline assignment: CDR1 LNHNV and CDR2 YYDKDF (reference sequence). V was clipped by 0 bases and J by 5 bases, with 14 bases between them. CDR3 DNA sequence: TGTGCCACCAGCAGAGACCCATTAGACTACGACGAGCAGTACTTC. Its translation: CATSRDPLDYDEQYF.

This clone was seen a single time. V and J are TRBV5-1 and TRBJ2-5; possible D gene TRBD1, 6 bases. CDR3 length: 16 amino acids. The germline V and J ends were trimmed by 2 bases and 0 bases, with 14 bases remaining between them. Germline loops: CDR1 SGHRS, CDR2 YFSETQ. The CDR3 sequence: CASSFTGLTYQETQYF. The DNA of the CDR3 is TGCGCCAGCAGCTTCACAGGGTTAACGTACCAAGAGACCCAGTACTTC.